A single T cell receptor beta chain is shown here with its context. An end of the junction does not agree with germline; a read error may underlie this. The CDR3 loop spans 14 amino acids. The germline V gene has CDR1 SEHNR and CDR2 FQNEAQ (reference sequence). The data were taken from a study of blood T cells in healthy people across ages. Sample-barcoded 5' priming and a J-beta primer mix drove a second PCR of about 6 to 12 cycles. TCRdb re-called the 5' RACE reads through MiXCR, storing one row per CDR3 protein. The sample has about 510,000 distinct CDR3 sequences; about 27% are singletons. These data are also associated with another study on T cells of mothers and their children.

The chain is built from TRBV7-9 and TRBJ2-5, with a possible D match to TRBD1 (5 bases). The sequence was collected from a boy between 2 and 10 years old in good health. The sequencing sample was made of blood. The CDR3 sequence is CASSPGQFLETQHF. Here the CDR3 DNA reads TGTGCCAGCAGCCCAGGGCAGTTTTTAGAGACCCAGCACTTC.